The source of this TCR beta chain is a study of response to subunit inactivated influenza vaccine. Findings of the study overall: T cells newly recruited by each seasonal influenza vaccination are few, the authors suggested.

As for this clonotype: Its antigen is undetermined.

TCRdb used MiXCR to reprocess the RT-PCR reads, holding one entry per CDR3 protein. This sample has 610,000 or so distinct CDR3 sequences, with about 14% found just once. The ends were cut back, 5 bases at V and 1 base at J, with 13 bases in the middle. Germline CDR1 is SGHVS and CDR2 is FQNEAQ. The length of the CDR3 is 15 residues. This sample comprised PBMCs from blood, obtained about 11 days after vaccination. The chain is built from TRBV7-8 and TRBJ2-3, with a weak D call TRBD1 (5 bases). This TCR was sampled from a man in his forties or fifties who received an inactivated influenza vaccine. Written as DNA, the CDR3 is TGTGCCAGCAGCAGCCAGACCAGGGGCACAGATACGCAGTATTTT. Amino acid sequence: CASSSQTRGTDTQYF.